The 23 T cell receptor beta chains below were found in one sample sequenced in a study of CD8+ T cells in alopecia areata. TCR sequencing used cDNA made by reverse transcription of extracted RNA. Clones were sequenced by immunoSEQ multiplex PCR, and TCRdb holds only the in-frame ones, with some missing. The table has some 200,000 clones, just over 55% seen once. The sequenced sample consisted of CD8+ T cells sorted from blood. The receptors were gathered from a human donor in good health.

The V and J genes are TRBV29-1 and TRBJ1-2; the D gene is possibly TRBD1 (5 bases). The V and J ends lost 1 base and 2 bases respectively, with 11 bases between them. The CDR3 consists of 14 residues. Germline assignment: CDR1 SQVTM and CDR2 ANQGSEA. The CDR3 is CSVEGLGENYGYTF. CDR3 sequence (DNA): TGCAGCGTTGAAGGTTTGGGGGAGAACTATGGCTACACCTTC.

The rearrangement uses TRBV4-1 and TRBJ2-7; tentative D call: TRBD2 (6 bases). Germline V lookup: CDR1 MGHRA, CDR2 YSYEKL. The CDR3 has 11 amino acids. With 10 bases removed from V and 5 bases from J, the gap between germline ends came to 12 bases. The CDR3 DNA is TGCGCCACTACGGAGGGCAACGAGCAGTACTTC. It is translated as CATTEGNEQYF.

This clone came up a few times. The V call is TRBV2, the J call TRBJ2-7, with 8 bases matching TRBD2. CDR3 length equals 16 residues. Germline V gene sequence: CDR1 SNHLY, CDR2 FYNNEI. Losses at the gene ends were 0 bases for V and 2 bases for J; bases not matched to a gene: 6. The CDR3 bases are TGTGCCAGCAGTGAAGCGTCGTCGGGGGGGACCTACGAGCAGTACTTC. It is translated as CASSEASSGGTYEQYF.

A word on this clone: A read error likely explains this, since a far larger clone differs by one base. The V gene is TRBV7-9, the J gene TRBJ1-2; TRBD1 matches at 10 bases. Per germline, CDR1 SEHNR and CDR2 FQNEAQ (reference sequence). This CDR3 is built from 13 residues. V lost 5 bases and J lost 7; bases outside the gene matches: 4. The CDR3 nucleotides are TGTGCCAGCAGCCTCGGGACAGGGGTTGGCTACACCTTC. Translating it yields CASSLGTGVGYTF.

This clone was seen many times. The chain recombines TRBV14 with TRBJ2-1; TRBD2 matches 13 bases. Trimming cost V 2 bases and J 8 bases; bases outside gene matches: 6. CDR3 size: 16 residues. Germline V gene lookup returns CDR1 SGHDN and CDR2 FVKESK. CDR3 nucleotide sequence: TGTGCCAGCAGCCAACTCACTAGCGGGGGGGCTGATGAGCAGTTCTTC. This codes for CASSQLTSGGADEQFF.

A single count supports this clone. This chain links TRBV6-1 with TRBJ1-5; possible D gene TRBD1, 5 bases. V lost 5 bases and J 6 bases, leaving 14 bases between the germline ends. Germline V gene lookup returns CDR1 MNHNS and CDR2 SASEGT. The CDR3 spans 14 residues. The DNA of the CDR3 is TGTGCCAGCAGTACCTCGTCGACAGTTCAGCCCCAGCATTTT. It encodes CASSTSSTVQPQHF.

The genes are TRBV4-1 and TRBJ1-1; D unresolved. Trimming stripped 0 bases from V and 11 bases from J, with 16 bases between. The CDR3 extends over 14 amino acids. Germline lookup yields CDR1 MGHRA and CDR2 YSYEKL. The CDR3 DNA sequence: TGCGCCAGCAGCCAAGATGGTGGCAGTGGGGAGGCTTTCTTT. Its translation is CASSQDGGSGEAFF.

This clone occurred once. The J gene is TRBJ1-2, the V gene TRBV6-6; 9 nucleotides agree with TRBD1. This CDR3 is 15 amino acids long. Germline V gene lookup returns CDR1 MNHNY and CDR2 SVGAGI (reference sequence). Trimming took 4 bases from V and 0 from J; bases not matched to a gene: 3. DNA of the CDR3: TGTGCCAGCAGTTCCGACAGGGGGACTAACTATGGCTACACCTTC. Translating gives CASSSDRGTNYGYTF.

The V and J genes are TRBV4-1 and TRBJ2-5; maybe TRBD2 (6 bases). V lost 1 base, J lost 3 bases, and 18 bases lay in between. Germline V gives CDR1 MGHRA, CDR2 YSYEKL. CDR3 size: 17 residues. The CDR3 is CASSQAPGLGGEETQYF. The CDR3 nucleotides are TGCGCCAGCAGCCAAGCGCCCGGTTTGGGGGGTGAAGAGACCCAGTACTTC.

This chain connects TRBV6-5 to TRBJ1-1, with no clear D. Germline CDR1 is MNHEY and CDR2 is SVGAGI. This CDR3 contains 13 residues. V was clipped by 8 bases and J by 4 bases, with 14 bases between them. CDR3 sequence: CASSAGSPTEAFF. CDR3 nucleotide sequence: TGTGCCAGCTCTGCGGGGAGTCCCACTGAAGCTTTCTTT.

V is TRBV13 and J is TRBJ2-2; unclear D gene. Trimming took 5 bases from V and 0 from J, leaving 13 bases between them. The CDR3 consists of 16 residues. From germline, CDR1 is PRHDT and CDR2 FYEKMQ (reference sequence). CDR3 sequence reads: CASSPPNRANTGELFF. The CDR3 nucleotides are TGTGCCAGCAGCCCACCGAACCGAGCGAACACCGGGGAGCTGTTTTTT.

This clone appeared a single time. This chain's CDR3 is CASSQGPTAYTEAFF. The CDR3 region has the DNA TGCGCCAGCAGCCAAGGCCCCACAGCCTACACTGAAGCTTTCTTT. This chain links TRBV4-1 with TRBJ1-1; D uncertain. CDR3 size: 15 residues. V lost 1 base and J lost 3, with 12 bases in between. Germline V lookup: CDR1 MGHRA, CDR2 YSYEKL.

The chain combines TRBV30 with TRBJ2-7, with D perhaps assigned TRBD1 or TRBD2 (5 bases each). Germline lookup yields CDR1 GTSNPN and CDR2 SVGIG (reference sequence). The CDR3 extends over 11 amino acids. CDR3: CAGTFSYEQYF. DNA of the CDR3: TGTGCGGGGACCTTTTCCTACGAGCAGTACTTC. Variable domain in full (rest from reference TRBV30 and TRBJ2-7): SQTIHQWPATLVQPVGSPLSLECTVEGTSNPNLYWYRQAAGRGLQLLFYSVGIGQISSEVPQNLSASRPQDRQFILSSKKLLLSDSGFYLCAGTFSYEQYFGPGTRLTVT.

V usage is TRBV5-1 and J usage is TRBJ2-7; TRBD2 matches at 8 bases. There are 19 residues in the CDR3. The germline V gene has CDR1 SGHRS and CDR2 YFSETQ. V shed 2 bases and J 5 bases; nucleotides not matched to a gene: 21. The CDR3 nucleotides are TGCGCCAGCAGCTTTTCGGCGGGGGGACGAAACCTCCCTTCCAACGAGCAGTACTTC. Its protein product is CASSFSAGGRNLPSNEQYF.

The chain joins TRBV30 to TRBJ2-3; D is uncertain. This CDR3 has 15 amino acids. V was cut by 5 bases and J by 2 bases, with 17 bases left in between. Germline values: CDR1 GTSNPN, CDR2 SVGIG (reference sequence). The CDR3 DNA sequence: TGTGCCTGGGAACGGGTGGTTCTCGTCACAGATACGCAGTATTTT. This encodes CAWERVVLVTDTQYF.

This clone has a single count. The chain uses TRBV6-5 and TRBJ2-7; D unclear. Germline CDR1 is MNHEY and CDR2 is SVGAGI. This CDR3 is 15 amino acids long. V lost 5 bases and J 3 bases, leaving 17 bases between the germline ends. In DNA, the CDR3 is TGTGCCAGCAGTACCCGCCCGCCTCTCATCTACGAGCAGTACTTC. Its translation: CASSTRPPLIYEQYF.

This clone turned up a few times. This chain joins TRBV25-1 and TRBJ2-1; 10 bases match TRBD1. The CDR3 loop spans 16 amino acids. Germline lookup yields CDR1 MGHDK and CDR2 SYGVNS. The trim removed 7 bases at V and 9 bases at J, leaving 15 bases unmatched. CDR3 region: CASTSIGGQGQGEQFF. The CDR3 DNA is TGTGCCAGCACCTCCATAGGGGGACAGGGGCAGGGTGAGCAGTTCTTC.

V and J are TRBV7-2 and TRBJ2-7, with 7 bases identical to TRBD2. Unmatched junction bases numbered 12, after V lost 5 bases and J lost 5 bases. In germline, CDR1 is SGHTA, CDR2 FQGNSA. This CDR3 region has 15 residues. The CDR3: CASSVRERGIDEQYF. CDR3 nucleotides: TGTGCCAGCAGCGTCCGGGAGCGGGGAATTGACGAGCAGTACTTC. Full variable domain (remainder filled in from reference TRBV7-2 and TRBJ2-7): GAGVSQSPSNKVTEKGKDVELRCDPISGHTALYWYRQSLGQGLEFLIYFQGNSAPDKSGLPSDRFSAERTGGSVSTLTIQRTQQEDSAVYLCASSVRERGIDEQYFGPGTRLTVT.

This clone was counted a few times. The rearrangement uses TRBV7-9 and TRBJ2-4; tentatively, D is TRBD2 (5 bases). Germline V CDR1 and CDR2: SEHNR, FQNEAQ (reference sequence). The V end was cut by 5 bases, the J end by 7 bases, with 9 bases between. The CDR3 has 12 residues. CDR3 loop: CASSLERNIQYF. The DNA of the CDR3 is TGTGCCAGCAGCCTGGAGCGGAACATTCAGTACTTC. Supplemented by reference TRBV7-9 and TRBJ2-4, the full variable domain reads DTGVSQNPRHKITKRGQNVTFRCDPISEHNRLYWYRQTLGQGPEFLTYFQNEAQLEKSRLLSDRFSAERPKGSFSTLEIQRTEQGDSAMYLCASSLERNIQYFGAGTRLSVL.

The DNA for the CDR3 is TGTGCCAGCAGCCAAGGGGGTAACAATCAGCCCCAGCATTTT. This sequence encodes CASSQGGNNQPQHF. The chain carries TRBV9 and TRBJ1-5; possible D gene TRBD1, 6 bases. The V and J ends lost 4 bases and 3 bases respectively, with 11 bases between them. Germline-derived CDR1 and CDR2 are SGDLS and YYNGEE. The CDR3 consists of 14 residues.

The V gene is TRBV30, the J gene TRBJ2-7; D is possibly TRBD1 (5 bases). Germline CDR1 is GTSNPN and CDR2 is SVGIG (reference sequence). V was clipped by 1 base and J by 5 bases, with 9 bases between them. The CDR3 consists of 12 residues. The CDR3 here is CAWSGTINEQYF. Here the CDR3 DNA reads TGTGCCTGGAGTGGGACAATCAACGAGCAGTACTTC.

This chain links TRBV5-1 with TRBJ2-6, with D perhaps TRBD1 (5 bases). Germline CDR1 and CDR2: SGHRS and YFSETQ. V lost 4 bases and J 0 bases, leaving 17 bases between the germline ends. This CDR3 contains 18 residues. CDR3 sequence (DNA): TGCGCCAGCAGCCTAAGGGGTTTAGACCTCTCTGGGGCCAACGTCCTGACTTTC. Encoded protein: CASSLRGLDLSGANVLTF.

The chain joins TRBV9 to TRBJ1-1, with TRBD1 matching over 9 bases. CDR1 SGDLS and CDR2 YYNGEE come from the germline V gene. The length of the CDR3 is 15 residues. The V gene end was trimmed by 2 bases and the J gene end by 5 bases; junction bases not matched to a gene: 7. CDR3 in DNA: TGTGCCAGCAGCGTCTCCGACAGGGGGAGGACTGAAGCTTTCTTT. This encodes CASSVSDRGRTEAFF.